The entry below gives a single T cell receptor beta chain sequence along with its context. Sequencing was performed with immunoSEQ multiplex PCR; in TCRdb, only in-frame clones are kept and a portion is missing. The table records a few hundred thousand clones, 70% to 90% of them present only once. This record comes from a study of blood T cell repertoires in COVID-19. Study background: Whether acute or convalescent, the COVID-19 samples came from the United States, Italy and Spain.

The CDR3 is 13 amino acids. Germline CDR1 is SGHDT and CDR2 is YYEEEE. Trimming left V 4 bases short and J 7 bases short, with 14 bases between. Within the 2 weeks before study entry, each person in the exposed group met a COVID-19 case. Sample: PBMCs or T cells enriched from blood (not recorded which). The chain combines TRBV5-6 with TRBJ2-5, with a possible D match to TRBD2 (6 bases). The clonotype originates from a woman in her late teens or twenties who had been exposed to COVID-19. CDR3 residues: CASSPGVGGTQYF. The CDR3 nucleotides read TGTGCCAGCAGCCCGGGGGTCGGAGGGACCCAGTACTTC.